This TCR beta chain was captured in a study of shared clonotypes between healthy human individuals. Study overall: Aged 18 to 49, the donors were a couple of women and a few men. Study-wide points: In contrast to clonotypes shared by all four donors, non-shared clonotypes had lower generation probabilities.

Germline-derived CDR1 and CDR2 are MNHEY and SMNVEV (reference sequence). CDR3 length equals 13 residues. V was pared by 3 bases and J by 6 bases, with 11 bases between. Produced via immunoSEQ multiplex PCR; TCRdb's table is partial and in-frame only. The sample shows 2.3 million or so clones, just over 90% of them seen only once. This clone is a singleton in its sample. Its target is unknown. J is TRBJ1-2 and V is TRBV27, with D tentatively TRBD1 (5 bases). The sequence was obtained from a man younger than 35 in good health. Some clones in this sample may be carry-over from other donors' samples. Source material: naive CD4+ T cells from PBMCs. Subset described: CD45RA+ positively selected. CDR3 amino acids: CASSFWAGNGYTF. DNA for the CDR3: TGTGCCAGCAGTTTTTGGGCAGGGAATGGCTACACCTTC.